This T cell receptor beta chain emerged from a study of T cell responses to AZD1222 COVID-19 vaccine. Study results and limitations: Donors were chiefly white British, with a greater number of females, and clonal diversity was perhaps underestimated. CD4 TCRs linked to vaccination spanned spike, dominating at 160-218 and 743-854. The breadth and depth of Spike-specific TCRs increased once two AZD1222 doses had been given. Researchers took repertoire samples only after the peak T cell response had come.

TCRdb keeps only in-frame clones here, not all; method: immunoSEQ multiplex PCR. The table records tens of thousands of clones, around nine tenths of them present only once. On this clone itself: Its antigen remains unidentified. This sample includes further DNA sequences coding for the same CDR3.

This CDR3 spans 14 amino acids. The germline V gene has CDR1 LNHDA and CDR2 SQIVND (reference sequence). V shed 3 bases and J 7 bases; nucleotides not matched to a gene: 4. The source is an adult in good health. J is TRBJ2-2 and V is TRBV19, with TRBD1 matching over 8 bases. The sample was peripheral blood, taken on day 0 of MenACWY control vaccination. CDR3 nucleotide sequence: TGTGCCAGTAGTATCAGGGGGCTTGGCGGGGAGCTGTTTTTT. It yields the protein CASSIRGLGGELFF.